The clone carrying this TCR beta chain was seen ten or more times. What it binds is unknown. Amplification of TCR beta CDR3 regions was performed using RNA transcripts as template. First-round RT-PCR targeting the TCR CDR3 was performed with the HTBI primer set. TCRdb reprocessed the multiplex PCR reads with MiXCR, giving one entry per CDR3 protein. The table lists roughly 510,000 distinct CDR3 sequences, around 50% of them singletons. The length of the CDR3 is 13 residues. With 10 bases removed from V and 4 bases from J, the gap between germline ends came to 16 bases. Germline-derived CDR1 and CDR2 are ENHRY and SYGVKD. This specimen comes from a study of T cells in Graves' hyperthyroidism and ophthalmopathy. General study points: Ophthalmopathy cases were set apart from stable hyperthyroidism by a 13 V-J model. Most expanded thyroid clonotypes above 0.001 also appeared in blood.

Exclusion followed for patients with uncontrolled infection, other autoimmune disease, pregnancy or lactation. For the diagnoses, clinical symptoms, serum thyroxine and TRAb, thyroid ultrasound and orbital computed tomography were used. The chain recombines TRBV10-3 with TRBJ2-5; no reliable D call. The TCR sequence derives from an adult woman with Graves' disease, either hyperthyroidism or ophthalmopathy (not recorded which). Material: peripheral blood or thyroid tissue (not recorded which). The CDR3 here is CATSELDRETQYF. DNA for the CDR3: TGTGCCACCAGCGAGTTAGATCGAGAGACCCAGTACTTC.